Described below is a single TCR beta chain sequence and its context. The CDR3 consists of 13 residues. Germline V lookup: CDR1 SGHNT, CDR2 YENEEA. With 2 bases removed from V and 4 bases from J, the gap between germline ends came to 9 bases. Clones were sequenced by immunoSEQ multiplex PCR, and TCRdb holds only the in-frame ones, with some missing. The profile shows 35,000 to 50,000 clones, approximately 94% of them singletons. This sample was taken from a study of graft-versus-host responses after intestinal transplantation. The J gene is TRBJ2-7, the V gene TRBV11-3; D not certain. The source was PBMCs, collected 335 days after intestinal transplant. This sequence originates from a human patient who received an intestinal transplant, so some T cells may come from the graft donor. DNA for the CDR3: TGTGCCAGCAGCTTACCTCTTTATTACGAGCAGTACTTC. It translates to CASSLPLYYEQYF.